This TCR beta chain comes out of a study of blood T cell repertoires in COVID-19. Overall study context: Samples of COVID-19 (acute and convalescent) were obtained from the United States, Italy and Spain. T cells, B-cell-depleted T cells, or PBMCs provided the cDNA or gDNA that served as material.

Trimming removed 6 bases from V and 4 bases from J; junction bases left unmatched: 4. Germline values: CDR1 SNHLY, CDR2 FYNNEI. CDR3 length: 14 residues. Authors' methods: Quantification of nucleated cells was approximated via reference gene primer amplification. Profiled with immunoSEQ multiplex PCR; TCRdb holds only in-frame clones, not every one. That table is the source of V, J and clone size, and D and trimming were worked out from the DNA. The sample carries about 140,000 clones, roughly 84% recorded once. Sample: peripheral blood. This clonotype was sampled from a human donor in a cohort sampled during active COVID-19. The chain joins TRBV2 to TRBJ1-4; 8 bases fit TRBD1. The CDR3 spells CASRRTGINEKLFF. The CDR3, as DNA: TGTGCCAGCAGGAGGACAGGGATTAATGAAAAACTGTTTTTT.